One sample yielded the 20 T cell receptor beta chains listed below, sequenced in a study of blood T cells in healthy people across ages. With a J-beta primer mix and a sample-barcoded 5' primer, a second PCR ran about 7 to 11 cycles. TCRdb analysed the 5' RACE reads with MiXCR anew, one entry per CDR3 protein. The sample has some 900,000 distinct CDR3 sequences, about 44% seen once. The sequenced sample consisted of blood. These receptor sequences come from a young man in good health.

V gene TRBV7-8 combines with J gene TRBJ2-1; D possibly uses TRBD1 or TRBD2 (5 bases each). Trimming pared 4 bases from V and 9 bases from J, leaving 13 bases between. Germline V gene data show CDR1 as SGHVS and CDR2 as FQNEAQ. This CDR3 has 13 amino acids. Here the CDR3 DNA reads TGTGCCAGCAGCTACGGGACGTCGGGTGAGCAGTTCTTC. Translated, it gives CASSYGTSGEQFF.

This chain connects TRBV12-3 or TRBV12-4 to TRBJ1-2; TRBD1 is a possible D gene (6 bases). The germline V and J ends were trimmed by 6 bases and 5 bases, with 13 bases remaining between them. This CDR3 has 13 residues. This chain's CDR3 is CASRLRGTYGYTF. The CDR3 DNA follows: TGTGCCAGCAGACTTAGGGGGACATATGGCTACACCTTC.

This rearrangement joins TRBV7-2 to TRBJ2-1; D might be TRBD1 (5 bases). The CDR3 consists of 14 residues. Germline loops: CDR1 SGHTA, CDR2 FQGNSA. V lost 3 bases, J lost 3 bases, and 9 bases lay in between. CDR3: CASSFRQHYNEQFF. The CDR3 DNA is TGTGCCAGCAGCTTTAGACAGCACTACAATGAGCAGTTCTTC.

This clonotype was seen more than once but under ten times. The chain recombines TRBV4-3 with TRBJ2-3; 10 nucleotides align to TRBD2. The germline V gene has CDR1 LGHNA and CDR2 YSLEER. V was pared by 1 base and J by 11 bases, with 15 bases of the junction left unmatched. CDR3 length: 17 residues. The CDR3 coding sequence is TGCGCCAGCAGCCAAGTTCTAGCCCTAGCGGGGGCACATGAGCAGTATTTT. This gives the protein CASSQVLALAGAHEQYF.

The CDR3, as DNA: TGCGCCAGCAGCTCTGACAGTCTCCTAAGGCACTATGGCTACACCTTC. This sequence encodes CASSSDSLLRHYGYTF. V usage is TRBV5-1 and J usage is TRBJ1-2; possible D gene TRBD1, 5 bases. The CDR3 extends over 16 amino acids. Germline V gives CDR1 SGHRS, CDR2 YFSETQ. Trimming left V 3 bases short and J 3 bases short, with 18 bases between.

This clonotype was counted a few times. V is TRBV6-6 and J is TRBJ2-1; D assignment may be TRBD1 or TRBD2 (5 bases each). Germline V lookup: CDR1 MNHNY, CDR2 SVGAGI (reference sequence). CDR3 length equals 14 residues. V was shortened by 5 bases and J by 6 bases, with 14 bases between the two germline ends. The CDR3 DNA sequence: TGTGCCAGCAGTCCAAGGGAGAGGGGCAATGAGCAGTTCTTC. It yields the protein CASSPRERGNEQFF.

The V and J genes are TRBV15 and TRBJ1-4, with D possibly being TRBD1 (5 bases). Between the trimmed V and J ends, which lost 1 base and 8 bases, there was a span of 17 bases. The V gene's germline CDR1 is LNHNV and CDR2 YYDKDF (reference sequence). This CDR3 comprises 16 residues. The CDR3 region has the DNA TGTGCCACCAGCAGAGTTCTGGGGCAGGGTCAGGAAAAACTGTTTTTT. It specifies CATSRVLGQGQEKLFF.

The V call is TRBV18, the J call TRBJ2-5; no firm D call. The J call may be in error: the DNA end matches TRBJ2-7 better. Germline V gene sequence: CDR1 KGHSH, CDR2 LQKENI. This CDR3 has 15 amino acids. CDR3 protein: CASSSSWGPTDEQYF. CDR3 nucleotides: TGTGCCAGCTCATCGTCCTGGGGTCCTACCGACGAGCAGTACTTC.

This clonotype turned up a few times. The chain carries TRBV29-1 and TRBJ2-3; D possibly corresponds to TRBD2 (5 bases). Trimming stripped 6 bases from V and 1 base from J, with 8 bases between. CDR1 and CDR2 (germline): SQVTM, ANQGSEA. The CDR3 consists of 12 residues. The DNA of the CDR3 is TGCAGCGTATTGCGGGGCACAGATACGCAGTATTTT. Its protein product is CSVLRGTDTQYF.

As concerns this clonotype: Its ends do not fully match the called genes, so a read error is possible. The genes are TRBV3-1 and TRBJ1-3, with no clear D. The CDR3 covers 15 residues. Looked up from germline, CDR1 is LGHDT and CDR2 is YNNKEL (reference sequence). CDR3 coding DNA: TGTGCCTGCAGCTATACTGGAGGACGCGGCAGCACCATATATTTT. Its translation: CACSYTGGRGSTIYF.

This clonotype was picked up one time. V usage is TRBV3-1 and J usage is TRBJ1-2, with no clear D. The CDR3 is made up of 12 amino acids. Trimming took 1 base from V and 8 from J, leaving 8 bases between them. CDR1 and CDR2 (germline): LGHDT, YNNKEL (reference sequence). The CDR3 reads CASSQGPGGYTF. CDR3 sequence (DNA): TGTGCCAGCAGCCAAGGACCTGGGGGCTACACCTTC.

The chain is built from TRBV20-1 and TRBJ2-7; TRBD2 aligns across 8 bases. The J call is uncertain, as TRBJ2-5 better fits the DNA end. The CDR3 runs to 13 residues. Germline-derived CDR1 and CDR2 are DFQATT and SNEGSKA (reference sequence). In nucleotides, the CDR3 is TGCAGTGCTAGCGGGGGGGCCTTAGAGACCCAGTACTTC. Translated, it gives CSASGGALETQYF.

The chain recombines TRBV7-2 with TRBJ2-3, with a possible D match to TRBD2 (6 bases). Germline V lookup: CDR1 SGHTA, CDR2 FQGNSA. The CDR3 has 14 amino acids. Trimming stripped 8 bases from V and 1 base from J, with 13 bases between. The CDR3 bases are TGTGCCAGCGTATTTCGCGGGGGCACAGATACGCAGTATTTT. It translates to CASVFRGGTDTQYF.

Worth noting for this clonotype: The CDR3 ends on some other residue instead of the conserved phenylalanine or tryptophan, so this is likely a read error. The chain carries TRBV2 and TRBJ2-3; 8 nucleotides agree with TRBD1. Germline V gene lookup returns CDR1 SNHLY and CDR2 FYNNEI. With 7 bases clipped from V and 4 bases from J, the junction kept 4 bases outside the gene matches. The CDR3 length is 13 residues. The CDR3 nucleotides read TGTGCCAGCAATGGACAGGGCCCAGATACGCAGTATCTT. It codes for CASNGQGPDTQYL.

This clonotype was picked up a small number of times. The chain carries TRBV12-3 or TRBV12-4 and TRBJ1-5, with a tentative D call TRBD1 (5 bases). The CDR3 contains 12 residues. V lost 3 bases and J lost 12, with 12 bases in between. The CDR3 DNA reads as TGTGCCAGCAGTTTGCGAGGGGTCCGCCAGCATTTT. It yields the protein CASSLRGVRQHF.

This clonotype was seen only a few times. V usage is TRBV11-2 and J usage is TRBJ1-2; D is unclear. Deletions cut 4 bases from V and 0 bases from J, with 12 bases between. The V gene's germline CDR1 is SGHAT and CDR2 FQNNGV. The length of the CDR3 is 15 residues. The CDR3 reads CASSSVPVANYGYTF. The CDR3 DNA follows: TGTGCCAGCAGCTCAGTCCCCGTAGCTAACTATGGCTACACCTTC. The whole variable domain, filled in from reference TRBV11-2 and TRBJ1-2, reads EAGVAQSPRYKIIEKRQSVAFWCNPISGHATLYWYQQILGQGPKLLIQFQNNGVVDDSQLPKDRFSAERLKGVDSTLKIQPAKLEDSAVYLCASSSVPVANYGYTFGSGTRLTVV.

This clonotype was detected many times. The genes are TRBV28 and TRBJ2-7; 7 bases are a match to TRBD1. The J segment lost 3 bases and the V segment lost 3 bases, leaving 5 bases of the junction unmatched. The CDR3 spans 14 residues. Germline V gene sequence: CDR1 MDHEN, CDR2 SYDVKM. The CDR3: CASSFRQGHYEQYF. The CDR3 coding sequence is TGTGCCAGCAGTTTTCGACAGGGCCACTACGAGCAGTACTTC. The whole variable domain, remainder taken from reference TRBV28 and TRBJ2-7, is DVKVTQSSRYLVKRTGEKVFLECVQDMDHENMFWYRQDPGLGLRLIYFSYDVKMKEKGDIPEGYSVSREKKERFSLILESASTNQTSMYLCASSFRQGHYEQYFGPGTRLTVT.

V gene TRBV4-3 combines with J gene TRBJ1-5, with D uncertain. The CDR3 extends over 16 amino acids. V gave up 0 bases and J gave up 1 base, with 10 bases separating them. The germline V gene encodes CDR1 LGHNA and CDR2 YSLEER. CDR3 protein: CASSQDFAGSNQPQHF. The CDR3 nucleotides read TGCGCCAGCAGCCAAGATTTCGCGGGAAGCAATCAGCCCCAGCATTTT.

This clonotype was seen a few times. At one of its ends the junction is not consistent with the germline gene, which may arise from a read error. The chain is built from TRBV20-1 and TRBJ2-7; 7 positions agree with TRBD2. The germline gives CDR1 DFQATT, CDR2 SNEGSKA (reference sequence). This CDR3 has 12 amino acids. This CDR3 is CRASGSSYEQYF. In DNA, the CDR3 is TGCAGGGCTAGCGGTAGCTCCTACGAGCAGTACTTC.

This clonotype was detected only a few times. The rearrangement links TRBV5-1 to TRBJ1-1; 9 bases map to TRBD1. J lost 1 base, V lost 2 bases, and 3 bases had no gene match. Germline lookup yields CDR1 SGHRS and CDR2 YFSETQ. The CDR3 contains 15 residues. CDR3 DNA: TGCGCCAGCAGCTTCCGGACAGGGGAGAACACTGAAGCTTTCTTT. Its translation: CASSFRTGENTEAFF.